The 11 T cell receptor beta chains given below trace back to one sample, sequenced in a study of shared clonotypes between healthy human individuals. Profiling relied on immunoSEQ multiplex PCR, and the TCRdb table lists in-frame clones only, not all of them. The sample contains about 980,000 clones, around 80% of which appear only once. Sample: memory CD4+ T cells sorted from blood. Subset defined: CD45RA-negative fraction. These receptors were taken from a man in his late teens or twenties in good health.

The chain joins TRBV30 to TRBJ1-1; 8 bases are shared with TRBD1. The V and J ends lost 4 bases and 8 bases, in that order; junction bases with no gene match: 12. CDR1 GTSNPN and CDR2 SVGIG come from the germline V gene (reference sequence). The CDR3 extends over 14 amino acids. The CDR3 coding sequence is TGTGCCTGGAAAAGGTTCGCCGGACAGGGAGAAGCTTTCTTT. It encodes CAWKRFAGQGEAFF.

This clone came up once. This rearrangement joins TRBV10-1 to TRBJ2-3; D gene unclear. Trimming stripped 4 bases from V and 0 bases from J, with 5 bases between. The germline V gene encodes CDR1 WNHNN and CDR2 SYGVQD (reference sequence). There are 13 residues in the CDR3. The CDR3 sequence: CASSGTSTDTQYF. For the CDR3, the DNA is TGCGCCAGCAGTGGGACCAGCACAGATACGCAGTATTTT.

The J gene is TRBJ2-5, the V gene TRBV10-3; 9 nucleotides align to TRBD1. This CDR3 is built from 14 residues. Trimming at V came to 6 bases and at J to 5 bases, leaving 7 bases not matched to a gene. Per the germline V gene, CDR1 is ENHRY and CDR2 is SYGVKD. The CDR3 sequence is CAISRDREGETQYF. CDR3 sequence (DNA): TGTGCCATCAGCAGGGACAGGGAGGGCGAGACCCAGTACTTC.

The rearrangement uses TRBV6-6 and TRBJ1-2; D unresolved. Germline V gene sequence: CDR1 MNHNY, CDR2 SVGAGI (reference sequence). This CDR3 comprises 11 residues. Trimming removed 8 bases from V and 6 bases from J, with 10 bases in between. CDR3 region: CASGLDHGYTF. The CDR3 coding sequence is TGTGCCAGCGGACTTGATCATGGCTACACCTTC.

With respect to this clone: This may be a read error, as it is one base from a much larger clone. CDR3 residues: CASSLAAGTTDTQYF. The DNA for the CDR3 is TGCGCCAGCAGCTTGGCAGCGGGAACCACAGATACGCAGTATTTT. The J gene is TRBJ2-3, the V gene TRBV5-1; TRBD2 agrees at 7 bases. J was trimmed by 2 bases and V by 0 bases; bases with no gene match: 3. Looked up from germline, CDR1 is SGHRS and CDR2 is YFSETQ. CDR3 size: 15 residues.

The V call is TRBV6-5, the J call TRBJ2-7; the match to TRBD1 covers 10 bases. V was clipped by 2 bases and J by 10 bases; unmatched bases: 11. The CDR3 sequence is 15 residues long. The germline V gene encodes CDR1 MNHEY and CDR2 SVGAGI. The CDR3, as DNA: TGTGCCAGCAGTTACACCCGACAGGGACAGGGGACACAGTACTTC. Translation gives CASSYTRQGQGTQYF.

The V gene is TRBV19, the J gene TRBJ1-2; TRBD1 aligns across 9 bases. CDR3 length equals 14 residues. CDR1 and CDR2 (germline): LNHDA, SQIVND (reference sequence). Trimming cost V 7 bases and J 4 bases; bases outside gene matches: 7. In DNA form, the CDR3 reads TGTGCCAGTATCACTCCGGGACAGGGCTATGGCTACACCTTC. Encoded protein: CASITPGQGYGYTF.

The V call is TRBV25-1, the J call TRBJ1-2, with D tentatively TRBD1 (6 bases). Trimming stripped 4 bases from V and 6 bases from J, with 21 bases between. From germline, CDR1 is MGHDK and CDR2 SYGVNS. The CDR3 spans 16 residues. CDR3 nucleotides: TGTGCCAGCAGTGGGTCCGGAGAGCTCAGGGGCAATGGCTACACCTTC. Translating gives CASSGSGELRGNGYTF.

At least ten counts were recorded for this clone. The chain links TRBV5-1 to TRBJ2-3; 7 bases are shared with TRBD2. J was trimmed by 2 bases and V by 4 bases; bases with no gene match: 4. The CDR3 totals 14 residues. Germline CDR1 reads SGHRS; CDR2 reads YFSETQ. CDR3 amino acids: CASSAGVDTDTQYF. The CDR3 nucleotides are TGCGCCAGCAGCGCGGGAGTAGACACAGATACGCAGTATTTT.

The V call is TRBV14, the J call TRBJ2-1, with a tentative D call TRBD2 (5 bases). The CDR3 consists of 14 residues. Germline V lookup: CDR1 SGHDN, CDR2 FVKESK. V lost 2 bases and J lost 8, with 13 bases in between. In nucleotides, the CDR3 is TGTGCCAGCAGCCAAAAGGGCCTTAGCGATGAGCAGTTCTTC. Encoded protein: CASSQKGLSDEQFF.

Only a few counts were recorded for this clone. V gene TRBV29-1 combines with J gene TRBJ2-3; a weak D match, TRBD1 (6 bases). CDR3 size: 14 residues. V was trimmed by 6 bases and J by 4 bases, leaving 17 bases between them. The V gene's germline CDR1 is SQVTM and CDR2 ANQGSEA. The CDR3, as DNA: TGCAGCGTGGGCTCAGGGGATCGATCAGATACGCAGTATTTT. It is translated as CSVGSGDRSDTQYF.